This TCR beta chain was sequenced during a study of blood T cell repertoires in COVID-19. Authors' methods: It was from reference gene primer amplification that nucleated cell counts were estimated. Libraries were prepared by immunoSEQ multiplex PCR; TCRdb keeps only in-frame clonotypes and omits some of them. V, J and clone size are those of that table, while D and trimming were read from the DNA. The sample holds some 220,000 clones, about 80% seen once. Participant-reported clinical history was the basis for cohort assignment. In this sample, this clone turned up a few times. Germline V gene data show CDR1 as LGHDT and CDR2 as YNNKEL (reference sequence). Trimming took 0 bases from V and 4 from J, leaving 10 bases between them. This CDR3 comprises 15 residues.

Sequencing was done on a sample of PBMCs or T cells enriched from blood (not recorded which). V and J are TRBV3-1 (or the pseudogene TRBV3-2) and TRBJ1-3; D is possibly TRBD1 (5 bases). The sequence was obtained from a woman between 35 and 50 years old with acute COVID-19. CDR3 sequence (DNA): TGTGCCAGCAGCCAAGAAGCAGGGAACGGAAACACCATATATTTT. Encoded protein: CASSQEAGNGNTIYF.